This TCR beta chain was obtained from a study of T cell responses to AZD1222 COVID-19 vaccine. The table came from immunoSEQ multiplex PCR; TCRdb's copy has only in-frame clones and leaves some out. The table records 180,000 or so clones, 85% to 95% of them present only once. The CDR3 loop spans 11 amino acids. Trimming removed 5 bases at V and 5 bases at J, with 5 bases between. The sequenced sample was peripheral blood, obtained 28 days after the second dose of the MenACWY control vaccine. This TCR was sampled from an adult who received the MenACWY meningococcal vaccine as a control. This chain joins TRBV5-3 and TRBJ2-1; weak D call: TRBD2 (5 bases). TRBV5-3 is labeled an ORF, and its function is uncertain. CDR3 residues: CARRRDNEQFF. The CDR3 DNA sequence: TGTGCCAGAAGGCGGGACAATGAGCAGTTCTTC.